The 25 T cell receptor beta chains below were found in one sample sequenced in a study of cytomegalovirus exposure and HLA in healthy donors. The primer mix had 60 Vbeta and 13 Jbeta primers. Clones were read by immunoSEQ multiplex PCR, and TCRdb kept only the in-frame ones, dropping some. The sample comprises some 120,000 clones, about 80% of which are singletons, and roughly 9.3% rests with the top ten. The material sequenced was PBMCs. All receptors come from a woman in her 50s in good health and CMV-seropositive.

The rearrangement links TRBV30 to TRBJ1-6; D may be TRBD1 (6 bases). V was shortened by 5 bases and J by 10 bases, with 15 bases between the two germline ends. CDR1 GTSNPN and CDR2 SVGIG come from the germline V gene (reference sequence). The CDR3 extends over 13 amino acids. The CDR3 region has the DNA TGTGCCTGGCGGGGGGCTCCCCGGTCACCCCTCCACTTT. Translating it yields CAWRGAPRSPLHF.

The chain uses TRBV6-5 and TRBJ2-1; a weak D match, TRBD2 (7 bases). The CDR3 has 16 residues. The germline CDR1 and CDR2 sequences are MNHEY and SVGAGI. Trimming removed 4 bases from V and 6 bases from J, with 19 bases in between. The CDR3 nucleotides read TGTGCCAGCAGTTCCACAGAAGCGGGACATTCCAATGAGCAGTTCTTC. It codes for CASSSTEAGHSNEQFF.

The chain is built from TRBV14 and TRBJ2-7, with D tentatively TRBD2 (6 bases). The germline gives CDR1 SGHDN, CDR2 FVKESK. This CDR3 is built from 13 residues. With 1 base removed from V and 6 bases from J, the gap between germline ends came to 10 bases. The CDR3: CASSQVEAGEQYF. In DNA, the CDR3 is TGTGCCAGCAGCCAAGTAGAAGCGGGCGAGCAGTACTTC.

The V call is TRBV6-6, the J call TRBJ1-1, with D possibly being TRBD1 (5 bases). The germline V and J ends were trimmed by 6 bases and 7 bases, with 21 bases remaining between them. CDR3 length equals 15 residues. From germline, CDR1 is MNHNY and CDR2 SVGAGI (reference sequence). The CDR3 region has the DNA TGTGCCAGCAGCTTTCCTCTTCGGAGGGGATATGAAGCTTTCTTT. It translates to CASSFPLRRGYEAFF.

This clone has only one observation. This rearrangement joins TRBV10-3 to TRBJ2-3; the D gene is possibly TRBD1 (8 bases). The germline gives CDR1 ENHRY, CDR2 SYGVKD. This CDR3 contains 13 residues. V was pared by 11 bases and J by 2 bases, with 14 bases between. The CDR3 DNA follows: TGTGCCTCACAGGGGGGGGCCACAGATACGCAGTATTTT. Translating it yields CASQGGATDTQYF.

The V and J genes are TRBV25-1 and TRBJ1-1, with D uncertain. The CDR3 covers 13 residues. The V gene lost 2 bases and the J gene lost 11 bases, with 15 bases spanning the gap. In germline, CDR1 is MGHDK, CDR2 SYGVNS. The DNA of the CDR3 is TGTGCCAGCAGTGAAGATCCGCCCGAGGTCGCTTTCTTT. Residues: CASSEDPPEVAFF. Drawing the rest from reference TRBV25-1 and TRBJ1-1, the complete variable domain is EADIYQTPRYLVIGTGKKITLECSQTMGHDKMYWYQQDPGMELHLIHYSYGVNSTEKGDLSSESTVSRIRTEHFPLTLESARPSHTSQYLCASSEDPPEVAFFGQGTRLTVV.

The chain joins TRBV9 to TRBJ2-1, with 15 positions matching TRBD2. The CDR3 extends over 18 amino acids. J gave up 0 bases and V 7 bases, and 8 bases lay outside the gene matches. In germline, CDR1 is SGDLS, CDR2 YYNGEE. The CDR3 coding sequence is TGTGCCAGCGGCAGGGGACTAGCGGGAGGCCGCTCCTACAATGAGCAGTTCTTC. It yields the protein CASGRGLAGGRSYNEQFF.

The V call is TRBV18, the J call TRBJ2-2, with 8 bases aligning to TRBD1. Trimming cost V 5 bases and J 4 bases; bases outside gene matches: 9. This CDR3 has 16 amino acids. Germline loops: CDR1 KGHSH, CDR2 LQKENI. The CDR3 DNA reads as TGTGCCAGCTCATCCCGGACAGGGATAAGCACCGGGGAGCTGTTTTTT. Amino acids: CASSSRTGISTGELFF.

The rearrangement uses TRBV7-8 and TRBJ2-5, with D perhaps TRBD1 (5 bases). The closer fit of TRBJ2-7 to the DNA end suggests the J call may be wrong. Germline values: CDR1 SGHVS, CDR2 FQNEAQ. This CDR3 spans 13 amino acids. The CDR3 protein is CASSFGRDYEQYF. DNA of the CDR3: TGTGCCAGCAGCTTCGGCAGGGATTACGAGCAGTACTTC.

V is TRBV4-2 and J is TRBJ1-3; D is ambiguous. The germline V gene encodes CDR1 LGHNA and CDR2 YNFKEQ. V gave up 1 base and J gave up 3 bases, with 19 bases separating them. The CDR3 length is 18 residues. CDR3 DNA: TGTGCCAGCAGCCAAGGCGTGGACTTCGCCAACTATGGAAACACCATATATTTT. Protein product: CASSQGVDFANYGNTIYF.

The chain employs TRBV6-1 and TRBJ1-2; 8 bases are shared with TRBD1. The CDR3 spans 15 residues. The V gene end was trimmed by 5 bases and the J gene end by 4 bases; junction bases not matched to a gene: 9. Germline CDR1 reads MNHNS; CDR2 reads SASEGT. CDR3 loop: CASSPGGQVGYGYTF. The CDR3 nucleotides read TGTGCCAGCAGTCCCGGGGGACAGGTGGGCTATGGCTACACCTTC.

CDR3: CASRLSVNEQYF. The CDR3 DNA is TGTGCCAGCAGACTCAGCGTAAACGAGCAGTACTTC. J is TRBJ2-7 and V is TRBV2; D gene ambiguous. Looked up from germline, CDR1 is SNHLY and CDR2 is FYNNEI. The CDR3 loop spans 12 amino acids. Trimming pared 6 bases from V and 5 bases from J, leaving 11 bases between.

The rearrangement links TRBV28 to TRBJ2-3, with D perhaps matching TRBD1 (6 bases). This CDR3 is 14 amino acids long. The V end lost 8 bases, the J end lost 5 bases, and 17 bases lay between the germline ends. The germline gives CDR1 MDHEN, CDR2 SYDVKM. In DNA, the CDR3 is TGTGCCAGCGGGTCCTGGGCGACAGGAGATACGCAGTATTTT. This translates into CASGSWATGDTQYF.

This clone has just a few counts. This rearrangement joins TRBV27 to TRBJ2-7; 10 bases match TRBD1. CDR3 size: 16 residues. Germline V CDR1 and CDR2: MNHEY, SMNVEV (reference sequence). Germline trimming cut 0 bases from V and 3 bases from J; bases unmatched to any gene: 5. CDR3 in DNA: TGTGCCAGCAGTTTATCCTCGGGGACAGGGGACTACGAGCAGTACTTC. This translates into CASSLSSGTGDYEQYF.

The DNA of the CDR3 is TGTGCCAGCAGTTATAGCGGGAGTTTCGAGCAGTACTTC. Protein product: CASSYSGSFEQYF. The chain joins TRBV27 to TRBJ2-5, with 9 positions matching TRBD2. The J call may be incorrect, as the DNA end agrees better with TRBJ2-7. Germline lookup yields CDR1 MNHEY and CDR2 SMNVEV (reference sequence). This CDR3 is 13 amino acids long.

The V gene is TRBV7-2, the J gene TRBJ2-4; TRBD2 agrees at 15 bases. Germline CDR1 is SGHTA and CDR2 is FQGNSA. V shed 2 bases and J 6 bases; nucleotides not matched to a gene: 5. There are 17 residues in the CDR3. CDR3 residues: CASSLSGLAGGANIQYF. The CDR3 DNA follows: TGTGCCAGCAGCTTATCGGGACTAGCGGGAGGAGCAAACATTCAGTACTTC.

This clone was found a few times. J is TRBJ1-1 and V is TRBV6-6; 9 nucleotides line up with TRBD1. Per the germline V gene, CDR1 is MNHNY and CDR2 is SVGAGI (reference sequence). Trimming took 6 bases from V and 0 from J; bases not matched to a gene: 5. CDR3 size: 15 residues. DNA for the CDR3: TGTGCCAGCAGCCGGGACAGGGAGATGAACACTGAAGCTTTCTTT. Its translation: CASSRDREMNTEAFF.

The chain recombines TRBV2 with TRBJ1-2; D might be TRBD1 (5 bases). The CDR3 consists of 15 residues. V shed 6 bases and J shed 8 bases, with 22 bases lying between them. Germline V gene data show CDR1 as SNHLY and CDR2 as FYNNEI. The CDR3 protein is CASRQTGTVSYGYTF. As DNA, the CDR3 is TGTGCCAGCAGACAAACCGGGACTGTCTCGTACGGCTACACCTTC.

The genes are TRBV20-1 and TRBJ1-4; D gene uncertain. Germline loops: CDR1 DFQATT, CDR2 SNEGSKA (reference sequence). V was clipped by 6 bases and J by 13 bases, with 15 bases between them. The CDR3 is 11 residues long. CDR3 residues: CSAPERQGLFF. As DNA, the CDR3 is TGCAGTGCGCCAGAGAGACAAGGACTGTTTTTT.

The chain joins TRBV10-3 to TRBJ1-1, with D maybe TRBD1 (6 bases). Per the germline V gene, CDR1 is ENHRY and CDR2 is SYGVKD. The CDR3 contains 13 residues. The V end was cut by 10 bases, the J end by 4 bases, with 16 bases between. The CDR3 DNA reads TGTGCCACCGGGGAACAGGGCGCCACTGAAGCTTTCTTT. Translating gives CATGEQGATEAFF.

The V and J genes are TRBV27 and TRBJ2-1; TRBD1 matches at 7 bases. The CDR3 runs 15 residues. Germline CDR1 MNHEY, CDR2 SMNVEV (reference sequence). Losses at the gene ends were 5 bases for V and 5 bases for J; bases not matched to a gene: 9. As DNA, the CDR3 is TGTGCCAGCAGTCTCAGACAGGGCATTCACAATGAGCAGTTCTTC. Protein: CASSLRQGIHNEQFF.

V gene TRBV2 combines with J gene TRBJ2-7; D not resolved. V shed 3 bases and J shed 4 bases, with 10 bases lying between them. CDR1 and CDR2 (germline): SNHLY, FYNNEI. The CDR3 extends over 13 amino acids. The CDR3 loop is CASSDLISYEQYF. The CDR3 DNA reads as TGTGCCAGCAGTGACCTAATTTCTTACGAGCAGTACTTC. Full variable domain (rest looked up from reference TRBV2 and TRBJ2-7): EPEVTQTPSHQVTQMGQEVILRCVPISNHLYFYWYRQILGQKVEFLVSFYNNEISEKSEIFDDQFSVERPDGSNFTLKIRSTKLEDSAMYFCASSDLISYEQYFGPGTRLTVT.

The V call is TRBV10-3, the J call TRBJ2-5; weak D call: TRBD1 (5 bases). There are 10 residues in the CDR3. CDR1 is ENHRY and CDR2 is SYGVKD in the germline V gene. With 6 bases removed from V and 13 bases from J, the gap between germline ends came to 12 bases. This CDR3 is CAIRGQDAYF. The CDR3 DNA follows: TGTGCCATCAGGGGGCAGGACGCGTACTTC.

The chain couples TRBV30 to TRBJ2-7; 7 nucleotides align to TRBD2. In germline, CDR1 is GTSNPN, CDR2 SVGIG (reference sequence). The CDR3 totals 13 residues. V shed 0 bases, J shed 7 bases, and the junction held 6 bases outside the gene matches. The CDR3 nucleotides are TGTGCCTGGAGTGTACAGCAAGCGGGGGAGCAGTACTTC. Protein: CAWSVQQAGEQYF.

The chain links TRBV11-2 to TRBJ2-6, with 9 bases that match TRBD1. The CDR3 is 18 residues long. Germline CDR1 reads SGHAT; CDR2 reads FQNNGV. Trimming at V came to 5 bases and at J to 0 bases, leaving 8 bases not matched to a gene. The DNA for the CDR3 is TGTGCCAGCAGCAGACTTGGACAGGGGCACTCTGGGGCCAACGTCCTGACTTTC. Translation: CASSRLGQGHSGANVLTF.